This T cell receptor (beta chain) was retrieved from a study of blood T cells in healthy people across ages. Study-level background: Researchers report that template switching captured about one barcoded beta molecule per two T cells.

Points on this clonotype: Its antigen is undetermined.

Trimming at V came to 8 bases and at J to 6 bases, leaving 12 bases not matched to a gene. Germline CDR1 reads MRHNA; CDR2 reads SNTAGT. The CDR3 is made up of 14 amino acids. Next came a second PCR, run for about 6 to 12 cycles, which used a sample-barcoded 5' primer along with a J-beta primer mix. Each CDR3 protein gets one entry after TCRdb re-called the 5' RACE reads with MiXCR. The sample lists about 1.6 million distinct CDR3 sequences; roughly 32% were seen once. Study outcomes and limitations: The study found more naive CD4+ cells and higher diversity in long-lived than aged donors. Getting older went along with TCR beta diversity per million T cells dropping roughly linearly. Naive T cell percentage by flow cytometry tracked strongly with beta diversity.

The sequenced sample was blood. This clonotype was sampled from a woman in her 30s in good health. This chain links TRBV6-4 with TRBJ1-1; 7 bases line up with TRBD1. The CDR3 bases are TGTGCCAGCCGTCAGGGGGGGTACGGGTCTGAAGCTTTCTTT. It encodes CASRQGGYGSEAFF.